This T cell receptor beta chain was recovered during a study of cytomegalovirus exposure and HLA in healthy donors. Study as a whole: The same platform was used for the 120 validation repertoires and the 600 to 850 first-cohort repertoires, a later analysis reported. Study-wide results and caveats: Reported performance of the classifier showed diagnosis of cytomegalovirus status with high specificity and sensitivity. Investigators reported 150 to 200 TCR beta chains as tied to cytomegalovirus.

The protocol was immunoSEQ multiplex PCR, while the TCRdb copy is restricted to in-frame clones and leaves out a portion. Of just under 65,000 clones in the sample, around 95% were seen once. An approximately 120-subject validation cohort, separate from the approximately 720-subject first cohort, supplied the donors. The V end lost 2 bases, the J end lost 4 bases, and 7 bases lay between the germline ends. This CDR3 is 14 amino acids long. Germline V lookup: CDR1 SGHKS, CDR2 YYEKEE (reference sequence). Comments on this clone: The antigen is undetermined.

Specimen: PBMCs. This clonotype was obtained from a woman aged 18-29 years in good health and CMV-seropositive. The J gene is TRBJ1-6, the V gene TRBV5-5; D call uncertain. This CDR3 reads CASSFSDYNSPLHF. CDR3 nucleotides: TGTGCCAGCAGCTTCTCAGATTATAATTCACCCCTCCACTTT. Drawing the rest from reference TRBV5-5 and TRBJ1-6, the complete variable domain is DAGVTQSPTHLIKTRGQQVTLRCSPISGHKSVSWYQQVLGQGPQFIFQYYEKEERGRGNFPDRFSARQFPNYSSELNVNALLLGDSALYLCASSFSDYNSPLHFGNGTRLTVT.